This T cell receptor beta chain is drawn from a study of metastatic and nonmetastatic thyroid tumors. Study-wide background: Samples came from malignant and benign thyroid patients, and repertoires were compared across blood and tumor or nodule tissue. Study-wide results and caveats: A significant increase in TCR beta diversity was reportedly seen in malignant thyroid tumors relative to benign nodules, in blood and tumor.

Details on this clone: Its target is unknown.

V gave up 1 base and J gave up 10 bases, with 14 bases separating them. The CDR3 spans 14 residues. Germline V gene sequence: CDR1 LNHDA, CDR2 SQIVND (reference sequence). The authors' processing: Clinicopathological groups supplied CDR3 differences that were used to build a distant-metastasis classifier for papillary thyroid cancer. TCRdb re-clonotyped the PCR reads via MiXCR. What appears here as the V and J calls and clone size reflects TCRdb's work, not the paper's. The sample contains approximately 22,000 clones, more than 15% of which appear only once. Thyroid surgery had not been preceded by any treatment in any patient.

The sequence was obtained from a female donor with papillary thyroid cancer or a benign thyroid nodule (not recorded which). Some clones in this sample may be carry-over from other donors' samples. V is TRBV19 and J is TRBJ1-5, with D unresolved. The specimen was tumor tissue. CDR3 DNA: TGTGCCAGTAGTATAGTAGGTGGCACTCATCCCCAGCATTTT. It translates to CASSIVGGTHPQHF. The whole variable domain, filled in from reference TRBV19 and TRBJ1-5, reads DGGITQSPKYLFRKEGQNVTLSCEQNLNHDAMYWYRQDPGQGLRLIYYSQIVNDFQKGDIAEGYSVSREKKESFPLTVTSAQKNPTAFYLCASSIVGGTHPQHFGDGTRLSIL.